Below are 28 T cell receptor beta chains sequenced from a single sample in a study of T cells in Graves' hyperthyroidism and ophthalmopathy (dated by TCRdb to about 2019). Library preparation employed multiplex PCR. The sample was run on an Illumina HiSeq 2000. Amplification of TCR beta CDR3 regions was carried out from RNA transcripts. A first-round RT-PCR of the TCR CDR3 used the HTBI primer set with the Qiagen OneStep RT-PCR kit. TCRdb handled the public reads itself, with Q25 trimming in fastp and clone calling in MiXCR, and kept productive beta chains. Records with the same CDR3 protein are collapsed into one entry carrying the most frequent genes and DNA. This sample has hundreds of thousands of distinct CDR3 sequences in its table, and roughly a sixth of those were observed once. Of the sample, 2.5% to 4% is held by the ten largest clones. Source material: blood. The receptor set was obtained from a woman aged 40 to 50 with Graves' ophthalmopathy.

V and J are TRBV18 and TRBJ2-5, with TRBD2 matching over 10 bases. The CDR3 has 16 residues. The germline CDR1 and CDR2 sequences are KGHSH and LQKENI. J was trimmed by 2 bases and V by 3 bases; bases with no gene match: 6. Here the CDR3 reads CASSPTQTSGQETQYF. CDR3 sequence (DNA): TGTGCCAGCTCACCCACCCAGACTAGCGGGCAAGAGACCCAGTACTTC.

The table lists this clonotype with many counts. The rearrangement links TRBV2 to TRBJ1-1; D remains ambiguous. Trimming shortened V by 8 bases and J by 1 base, and 11 bases separated the two germline ends. The germline CDR1 and CDR2 sequences are SNHLY and FYNNEI. This CDR3 is built from 13 residues. CDR3 nucleotides: TGTGCCAGCGGGCCAAACCCGAACACTGAAGCTTTCTTT. As protein: CASGPNPNTEAFF.

This clonotype was counted at least ten times. This chain uses TRBV6-1 with TRBJ2-1; 12 nucleotides agree with TRBD2. V lost 3 bases to trimming and J lost 9 bases; unmatched junction nucleotides: 9. This CDR3 has 16 amino acids. CDR1 and CDR2 from the germline V gene are MNHNS and SASEGT. CDR3 protein: CASSEALAGGRSEQFF. In nucleotides, the CDR3 is TGTGCCAGCAGTGAGGCCCTAGCGGGGGGGCGTTCTGAGCAGTTCTTC.

This clonotype was counted many times. DNA for the CDR3: TGCGCCAGCAGCTTGGATGCGGGACTAGGAGAGCAGTACTTC. It codes for CASSLDAGLGEQYF. This sequence joins TRBV5-1 and TRBJ2-7, with 8 bases lining up with TRBD2. This CDR3 contains 14 residues. The trim removed 0 bases at V and 7 bases at J, leaving 6 bases unmatched. Per germline, CDR1 SGHRS and CDR2 YFSETQ.

Turning to this clonotype: This sequence may be a read error, since a much larger clone differs from it by one base. The chain is built from TRBV20-1 and TRBJ2-7; D gene uncertain. From germline, CDR1 is DFQATT and CDR2 SNEGSKA (reference sequence). This CDR3 spans 12 amino acids. Trimming cost V 1 base and J 5 bases, with 9 bases left between them. The chain's CDR3 is CSARGTGHEQYF. The CDR3 coding sequence is TGCAGTGCTAGAGGGACGGGCCACGAGCAGTACTTC.

This clonotype was seen just once. The chain combines TRBV6-2 or TRBV6-3 with TRBJ2-7, with D perhaps matching TRBD2 (5 bases). Germline V gene sequence: CDR1 MNHEY, CDR2 SVGEGT. The ends were cut back, 7 bases at V and 5 bases at J, with 21 bases in the middle. The CDR3 covers 15 residues. The CDR3 DNA reads TGTGCCAGCACCACCCACTCATCGGGGATCCACGAGCAGTACTTC. This sequence encodes CASTTHSSGIHEQYF.

This clonotype showed up many times. V and J are TRBV2 and TRBJ2-2; unclear D gene. The ends were cut back, 2 bases at V and 7 bases at J, with 11 bases in the middle. The CDR3 loop spans 14 amino acids. CDR1 SNHLY and CDR2 FYNNEI come from the germline V gene. Here the CDR3 DNA reads TGTGCCAGCAGTGAACTCCAGGCTGGCGGGGAGCTGTTTTTT. Protein sequence: CASSELQAGGELFF.

This clonotype was picked up many times. This chain uses TRBV5-6 with TRBJ1-5; D unclear. This CDR3 spans 14 amino acids. The V gene lost 1 base and the J gene lost 7 bases, with 12 bases spanning the gap. CDR1 is SGHDT and CDR2 is YYEEEE in the germline V gene. The CDR3 bases are TGTGCCAGCAGCTTGTTCAGCGTGGGGCAGCCCCAGCATTTT. The encoded protein is CASSLFSVGQPQHF.

This clonotype was observed a handful of times. The rearrangement joins TRBV6-5 to TRBJ2-7, with 12 bases lining up with TRBD1. Unmatched junction bases numbered 9, after V lost 2 bases and J lost 4 bases. Germline V gene sequence: CDR1 MNHEY, CDR2 SVGAGI. CDR3 size: 17 residues. The CDR3 DNA follows: TGTGCCAGCAGTTACAGGTCTGGGACAGGGGGCGCGTACGAGCAGTACTTC. It yields the protein CASSYRSGTGGAYEQYF.

This rearrangement joins TRBV6-5 to TRBJ2-1, with 10 positions matching TRBD1. The CDR3 runs 15 residues. The germline CDR1 and CDR2 sequences are MNHEY and SVGAGI. Trimming removed 2 bases from V and 8 bases from J; junction bases left unmatched: 6. Written as DNA, the CDR3 is TGTGCCAGCAGTTACACTCCGGGACAGGGGTATGAGCAGTTCTTC. This encodes CASSYTPGQGYEQFF.

In its sample, this clonotype was seen many times. The chain employs TRBV11-2 and TRBJ2-1; the match to TRBD2 covers 13 bases. V lost 5 bases, J lost 5 bases, and 3 bases stayed unmatched. The CDR3 is made up of 15 amino acids. Per germline, CDR1 SGHAT and CDR2 FQNNGV. The CDR3 nucleotides read TGTGCCAGCAGCCGGACTAGCGGGGGCAACAATGAGCAGTTCTTC. Translated, it gives CASSRTSGGNNEQFF.

The rearrangement joins TRBV30 to TRBJ2-4; D gene ambiguous. Germline V gene sequence: CDR1 GTSNPN, CDR2 SVGIG (reference sequence). This CDR3 is built from 17 residues. Deletions cut 0 bases from V and 0 bases from J, with 15 bases between. CDR3 DNA: TGTGCCTGGAGTGTACCGAAAAGTAACATAGCCAAAAACATTCAGTACTTC. It encodes CAWSVPKSNIAKNIQYF.

The chain uses TRBV28 and TRBJ1-5; no reliable D call. The CDR3 spans 15 residues. Germline loops: CDR1 MDHEN, CDR2 SYDVKM. Trimming cost V 2 bases and J 1 base, with 9 bases left between them. CDR3 bases: TGTGCCAGCAGTTTACGGGTAAGCAGCAATCAGCCCCAGCATTTT. Translation: CASSLRVSSNQPQHF.

The chain joins TRBV7-9 to TRBJ2-3; D might be TRBD2 (5 bases). Trimming took 5 bases from V and 8 from J, leaving 11 bases between them. The V gene's germline CDR1 is SEHNR and CDR2 FQNEAQ (reference sequence). This CDR3 region has 12 residues. The CDR3 DNA sequence: TGTGCCAGCAGCCCTTTTGAGGGTACGCAGTATTTT. It codes for CASSPFEGTQYF.

This clonotype was seen more than once but under ten times. This chain uses TRBV10-3 with TRBJ2-3; 7 positions agree with TRBD1. Germline V lookup: CDR1 ENHRY, CDR2 SYGVKD. The CDR3 totals 12 residues. Trimming at V came to 6 bases and at J to 5 bases, leaving 2 bases not matched to a gene. DNA for the CDR3: TGTGCCATCAGCGGGACAGAAGATACGCAGTATTTT. It yields the protein CAISGTEDTQYF.

This clonotype was detected ten times or more. V is TRBV3-1 and J is TRBJ2-1; 11 bases agree with TRBD1. Per germline, CDR1 LGHDT and CDR2 YNNKEL (reference sequence). The length of the CDR3 is 15 residues. V lost 5 bases, J lost 5 bases, and 5 bases stayed unmatched. The CDR3, as DNA: TGTGCCAGCAGCTCCCGGGACAGGGGGGACAATGAGCAGTTCTTC. The encoded protein is CASSSRDRGDNEQFF.

This clonotype appeared many times. The V gene is TRBV4-2, the J gene TRBJ2-5; 9 bases match TRBD2. The V and J ends lost 0 bases and 5 bases, in that order; junction bases with no gene match: 7. Per the germline V gene, CDR1 is LGHNA and CDR2 is YNFKEQ. The CDR3 contains 16 residues. The CDR3 coding sequence is TGTGCCAGCAGCCAAGAGCGGCGGGGGGGCCTGGAGACCCAGTACTTC. Amino acids: CASSQERRGGLETQYF.

This clonotype was picked up many times. This chain uses TRBV11-1 with TRBJ2-4; 10 bases line up with TRBD2. V shed 1 base, J shed 2 bases, and the junction held 2 bases outside the gene matches. CDR3 length equals 16 residues. Germline V gene lookup returns CDR1 SGHAT and CDR2 FQDESV (reference sequence). CDR3 loop: CASSLGAGGPKNIQYF. CDR3 DNA sequence: TGTGCCAGCAGCTTAGGAGCGGGAGGGCCCAAAAACATTCAGTACTTC.

In regard to this clonotype: A read error is possible here, since a much larger clone lies one base away. The chain carries TRBV2 and TRBJ1-4; 7 positions match TRBD1. V gave up 4 bases and J gave up 5 bases; unmatched junction bases: 10. CDR3 length equals 16 residues. Germline loops: CDR1 SNHLY, CDR2 FYNNEI. The CDR3 nucleotides are TGTGCCAGCAGTGGACAGGGCCCGCCTTACAATGAAAAACTGTTTTTT. It specifies CASSGQGPPYNEKLFF.

For this clonotype: A much bigger clone sits one base away, suggesting this may be a read error. V usage is TRBV5-1 and J usage is TRBJ2-7; 10 bases fit TRBD2. Germline V gene sequence: CDR1 SGHRS, CDR2 YFSETQ. The junction had 7 bases not matched to a gene; V was cut back by 4 bases and J by 3 bases. The CDR3 totals 15 residues. The CDR3 DNA reads as TGCGCCAGCAGCCAGGCTAGCGGGAGTATCTACGAGCAGTACTTC. It codes for CASSQASGSIYEQYF.

The table lists this clonotype with many counts. Sequence at one end of the junction differs from germline and may be a read error. This chain connects TRBV11-2 to TRBJ2-3; 15 nucleotides align to TRBD2. This CDR3 contains 17 residues. CDR1 SGHAT and CDR2 FQNNGV come from the germline V gene. The CDR3 is CASSSGLAGGKTDAQYF. CDR3 in DNA: TGTGCCAGCAGCTCGGGACTAGCGGGAGGAAAAACAGATGCGCAGTATTTT. Drawing the rest from reference TRBV11-2 and TRBJ2-3, the complete variable domain is EAGVAQSPRYKIIEKRQSVAFWCNPISGHATLYWYQQILGQGPKLLIQFQNNGVVDDSQLPKDRFSAERLKGVDSTLKIQPAKLEDSAVYLCASSSGLAGGKTDAQYFGPGTRLTVL.

The gene calls are TRBV20-1 and TRBJ2-3; D perhaps matches TRBD2 (6 bases). Germline CDR1 DFQATT, CDR2 SNEGSKA (reference sequence). The CDR3 contains 14 residues. V lost 3 bases and J 3 bases, leaving 13 bases between the germline ends. The CDR3 region is CSAREGGITDTQYF. DNA for the CDR3: TGCAGTGCTAGGGAGGGCGGGATAACAGATACGCAGTATTTT.

There are a few counts of this clonotype. The chain links TRBV2 to TRBJ2-4, with D possibly being TRBD1 (6 bases). The CDR3 runs to 16 residues. With 2 bases removed from V and 3 bases from J, the gap between germline ends came to 14 bases. Per germline, CDR1 SNHLY and CDR2 FYNNEI. The DNA of the CDR3 is TGTGCCAGCAGTGAAAGGTACAGGGACGGCAAAAACATTCAGTACTTC. This codes for CASSERYRDGKNIQYF.

This clonotype was counted many times. The chain carries TRBV12-3 or TRBV12-4 and TRBJ1-2; D might be TRBD1 (5 bases). Trimming stripped 5 bases from V and 7 bases from J, with 17 bases between. The CDR3 length is 14 residues. The CDR3 reads CASSIDSSRPGYTF. CDR3 nucleotide sequence: TGTGCCAGCAGTATCGACAGCTCGCGGCCTGGCTACACCTTC.

This clonotype showed up many times. The chain carries TRBV5-1 and TRBJ2-1; possibly TRBD1 for D (5 bases). CDR3 length equals 15 residues. Between the trimmed V and J ends, which lost 4 bases and 2 bases, there was a span of 13 bases. The germline V gene has CDR1 SGHRS and CDR2 YFSETQ. The CDR3 spells CASSPQDSPYNEQFF. The CDR3 DNA reads as TGCGCCAGCAGCCCACAAGACAGTCCCTACAATGAGCAGTTCTTC.

This clonotype was picked up many times. The chain carries TRBV13 and TRBJ2-7; perhaps TRBD2 as D (6 bases). Germline CDR1 PRHDT, CDR2 FYEKMQ (reference sequence). CDR3 size: 14 residues. Trimming shortened V by 4 bases and J by 6 bases, and 16 bases separated the two germline ends. DNA for the CDR3: TGTGCCAGCAGCTACAGACTAGTTGGGGGCGAGCAGTACTTC. Protein product: CASSYRLVGGEQYF.

This clonotype was recorded a few times. J is TRBJ2-1 and V is TRBV5-1; 8 bases are shared with TRBD1. The junction had 7 bases not matched to a gene; V was cut back by 0 bases and J by 8 bases. The CDR3 runs to 15 residues. The germline V gene has CDR1 SGHRS and CDR2 YFSETQ. Here the CDR3 DNA reads TGCGCCAGCAGCTTGGCGACAGGGGAGGCCGATGAGCAGTTCTTC. This gives the protein CASSLATGEADEQFF.

At least ten counts were recorded for this clonotype. The V and J genes are TRBV7-6 and TRBJ2-3; D is ambiguous. Trimming stripped 7 bases from V and 0 bases from J, with 11 bases between. This CDR3 has 14 residues. CDR1 is SGHVS and CDR2 is FNYEAQ in the germline V gene. The CDR3, as DNA: TGTGCCAGCATGGCATCGCTTAGCACAGATACGCAGTATTTT. This gives the protein CASMASLSTDTQYF.